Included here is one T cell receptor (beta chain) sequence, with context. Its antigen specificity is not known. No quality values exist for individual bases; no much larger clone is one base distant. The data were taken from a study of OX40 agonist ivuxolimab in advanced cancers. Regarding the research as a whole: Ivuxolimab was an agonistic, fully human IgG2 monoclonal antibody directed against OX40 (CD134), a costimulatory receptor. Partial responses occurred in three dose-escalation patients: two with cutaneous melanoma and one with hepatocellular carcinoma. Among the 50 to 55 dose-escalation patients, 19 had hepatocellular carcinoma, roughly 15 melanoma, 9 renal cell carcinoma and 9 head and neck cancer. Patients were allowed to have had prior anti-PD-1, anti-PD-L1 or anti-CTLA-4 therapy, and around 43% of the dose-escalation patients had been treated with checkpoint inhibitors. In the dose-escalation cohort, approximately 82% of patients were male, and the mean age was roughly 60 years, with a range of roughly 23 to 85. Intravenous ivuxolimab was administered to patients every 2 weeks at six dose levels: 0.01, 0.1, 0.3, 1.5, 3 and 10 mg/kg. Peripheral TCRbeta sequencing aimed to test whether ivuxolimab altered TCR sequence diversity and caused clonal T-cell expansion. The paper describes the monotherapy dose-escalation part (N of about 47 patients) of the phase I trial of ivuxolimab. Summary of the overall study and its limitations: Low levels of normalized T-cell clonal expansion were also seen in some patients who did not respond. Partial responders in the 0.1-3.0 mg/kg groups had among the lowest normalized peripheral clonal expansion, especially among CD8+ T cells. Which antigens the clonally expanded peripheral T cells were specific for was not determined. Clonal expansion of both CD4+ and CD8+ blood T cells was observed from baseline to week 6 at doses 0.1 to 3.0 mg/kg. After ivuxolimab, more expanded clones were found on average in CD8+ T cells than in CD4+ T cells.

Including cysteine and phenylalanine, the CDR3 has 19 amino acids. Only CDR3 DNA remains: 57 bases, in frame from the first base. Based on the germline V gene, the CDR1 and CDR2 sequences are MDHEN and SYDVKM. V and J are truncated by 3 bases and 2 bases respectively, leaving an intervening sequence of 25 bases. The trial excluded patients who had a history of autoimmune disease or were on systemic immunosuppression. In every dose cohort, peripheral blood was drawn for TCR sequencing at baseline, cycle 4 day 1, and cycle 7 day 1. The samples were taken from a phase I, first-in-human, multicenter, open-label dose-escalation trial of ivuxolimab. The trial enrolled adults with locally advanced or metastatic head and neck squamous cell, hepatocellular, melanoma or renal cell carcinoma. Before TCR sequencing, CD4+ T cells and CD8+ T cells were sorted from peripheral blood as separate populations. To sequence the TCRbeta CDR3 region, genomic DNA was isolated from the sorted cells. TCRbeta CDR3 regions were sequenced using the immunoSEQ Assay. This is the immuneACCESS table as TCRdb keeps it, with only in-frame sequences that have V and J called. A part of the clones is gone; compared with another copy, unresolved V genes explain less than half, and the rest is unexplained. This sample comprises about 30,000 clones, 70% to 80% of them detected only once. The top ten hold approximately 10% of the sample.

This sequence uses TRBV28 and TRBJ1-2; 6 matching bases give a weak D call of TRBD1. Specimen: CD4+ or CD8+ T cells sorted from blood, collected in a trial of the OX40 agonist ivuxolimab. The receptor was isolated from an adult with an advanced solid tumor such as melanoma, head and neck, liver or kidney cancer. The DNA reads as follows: TGTGCCAGCAGTTTCGACCGAATCCGGGACAAAGTTAGAAACTATGGCTACACCTTC. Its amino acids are CASSFDRIRDKVRNYGYTF.